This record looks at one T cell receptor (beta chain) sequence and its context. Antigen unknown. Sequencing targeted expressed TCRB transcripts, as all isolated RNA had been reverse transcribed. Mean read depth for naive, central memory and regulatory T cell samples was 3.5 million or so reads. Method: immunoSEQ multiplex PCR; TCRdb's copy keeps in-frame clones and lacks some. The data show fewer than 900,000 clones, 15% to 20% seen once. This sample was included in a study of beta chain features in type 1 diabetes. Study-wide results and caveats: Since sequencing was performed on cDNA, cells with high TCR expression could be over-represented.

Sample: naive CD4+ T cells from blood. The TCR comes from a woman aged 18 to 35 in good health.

The CDR3 nucleotides read TGCGCCAGCAGCACCGGGACTAGCGGAACTACGAGCTACGAGCAGTACTTC. This gives the protein CASSTGTSGTTSYEQYF. V gene TRBV5-1 combines with J gene TRBJ2-7, with 11 bases that match TRBD2. V lost 4 bases and J lost 3; bases outside the gene matches: 12. The CDR3 contains 17 residues. Looked up from germline, CDR1 is SGHRS and CDR2 is YFSETQ.